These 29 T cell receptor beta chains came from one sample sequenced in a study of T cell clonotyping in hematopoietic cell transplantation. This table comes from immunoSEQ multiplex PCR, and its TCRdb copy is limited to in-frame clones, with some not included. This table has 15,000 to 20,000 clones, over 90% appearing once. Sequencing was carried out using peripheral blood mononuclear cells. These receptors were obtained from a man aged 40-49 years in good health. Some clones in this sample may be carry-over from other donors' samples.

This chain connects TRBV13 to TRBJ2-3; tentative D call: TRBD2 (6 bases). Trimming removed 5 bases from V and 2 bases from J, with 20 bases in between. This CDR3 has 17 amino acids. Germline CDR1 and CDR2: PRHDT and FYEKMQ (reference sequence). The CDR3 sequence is CASSVLGLLLDTDTQYF. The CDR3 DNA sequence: TGTGCCAGCAGCGTACTGGGACTCCTCCTTGACACAGATACGCAGTATTTT.

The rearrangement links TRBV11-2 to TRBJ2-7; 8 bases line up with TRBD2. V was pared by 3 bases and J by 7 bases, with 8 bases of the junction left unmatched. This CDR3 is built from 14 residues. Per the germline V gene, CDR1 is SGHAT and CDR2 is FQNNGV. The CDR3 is CASSFGGGPGEQYF. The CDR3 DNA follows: TGTGCCAGCAGCTTCGGCGGGGGGCCCGGGGAGCAGTACTTC.

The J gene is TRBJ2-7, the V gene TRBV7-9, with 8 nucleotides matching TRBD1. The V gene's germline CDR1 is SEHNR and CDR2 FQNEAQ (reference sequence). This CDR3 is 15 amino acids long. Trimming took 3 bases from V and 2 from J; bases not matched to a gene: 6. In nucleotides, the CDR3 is TGTGCCAGCAGCTTCGGGCAGGGGGCACCCTACGAGCAGTACTTC. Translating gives CASSFGQGAPYEQYF.

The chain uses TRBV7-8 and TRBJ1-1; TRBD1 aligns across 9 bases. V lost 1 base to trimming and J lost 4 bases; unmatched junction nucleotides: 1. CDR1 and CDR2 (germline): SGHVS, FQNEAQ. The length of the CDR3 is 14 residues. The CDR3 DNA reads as TGTGCCAGCAGCTTAGGGACAGGGGCCACTGAAGCTTTCTTT. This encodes CASSLGTGATEAFF.

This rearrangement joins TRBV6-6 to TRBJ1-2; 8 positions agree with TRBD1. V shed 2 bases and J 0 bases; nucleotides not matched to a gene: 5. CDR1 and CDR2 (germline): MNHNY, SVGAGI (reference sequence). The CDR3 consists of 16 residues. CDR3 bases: TGTGCCAGCAGTTACGGGACAGGAGCTTCTAACTATGGCTACACCTTC. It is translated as CASSYGTGASNYGYTF.

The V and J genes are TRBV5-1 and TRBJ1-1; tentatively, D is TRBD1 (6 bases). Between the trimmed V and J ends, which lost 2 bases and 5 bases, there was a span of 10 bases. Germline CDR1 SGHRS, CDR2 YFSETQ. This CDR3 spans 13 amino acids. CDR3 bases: TGCGCCAGCAGCTTTTCAGGGGATACTGAAGCTTTCTTT. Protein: CASSFSGDTEAFF.

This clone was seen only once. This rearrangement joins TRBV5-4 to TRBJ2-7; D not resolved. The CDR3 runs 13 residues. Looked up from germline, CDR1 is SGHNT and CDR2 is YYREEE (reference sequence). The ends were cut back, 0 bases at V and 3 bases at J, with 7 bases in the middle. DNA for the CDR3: TGTGCCAGCAGCTTGGAACTCAGCTACGAGCAGTACTTC. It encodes CASSLELSYEQYF.

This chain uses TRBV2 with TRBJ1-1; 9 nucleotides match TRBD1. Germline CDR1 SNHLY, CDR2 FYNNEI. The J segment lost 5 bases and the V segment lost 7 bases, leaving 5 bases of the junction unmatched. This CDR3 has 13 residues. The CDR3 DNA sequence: TGTGCCAGCATCCGGGGACAGGGAACTGAAGCTTTCTTT. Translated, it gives CASIRGQGTEAFF.

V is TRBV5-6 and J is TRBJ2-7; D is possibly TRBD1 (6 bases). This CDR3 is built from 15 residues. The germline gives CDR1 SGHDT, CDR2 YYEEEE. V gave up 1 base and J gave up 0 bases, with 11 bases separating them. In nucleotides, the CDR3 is TGTGCCAGCAGCTTGAATGGGGACAACTCCTACGAGCAGTACTTC. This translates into CASSLNGDNSYEQYF.

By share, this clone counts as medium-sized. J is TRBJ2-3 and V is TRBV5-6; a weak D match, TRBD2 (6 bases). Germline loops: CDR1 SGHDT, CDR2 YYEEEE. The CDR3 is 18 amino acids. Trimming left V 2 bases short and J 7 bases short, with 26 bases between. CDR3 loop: CASSFESRFVHRGYTQYF. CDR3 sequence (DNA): TGTGCCAGCAGCTTCGAAAGTCGGTTCGTCCACCGGGGGTATACGCAGTATTTT.

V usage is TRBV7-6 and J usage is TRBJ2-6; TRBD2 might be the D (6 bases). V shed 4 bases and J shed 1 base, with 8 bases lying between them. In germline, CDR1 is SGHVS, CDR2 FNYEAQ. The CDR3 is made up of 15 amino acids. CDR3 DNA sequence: TGTGCCAGCAGCTCACGGGGGTCTGGGGCCAACGTCCTGACTTTC. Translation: CASSSRGSGANVLTF.

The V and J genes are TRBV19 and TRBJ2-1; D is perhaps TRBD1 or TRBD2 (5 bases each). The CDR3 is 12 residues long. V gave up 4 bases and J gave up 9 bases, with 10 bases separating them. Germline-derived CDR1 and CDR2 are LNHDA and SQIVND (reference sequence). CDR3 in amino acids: CASSKWGIEQFF. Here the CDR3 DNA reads TGTGCCAGTAGTAAGTGGGGGATTGAGCAGTTCTTC.

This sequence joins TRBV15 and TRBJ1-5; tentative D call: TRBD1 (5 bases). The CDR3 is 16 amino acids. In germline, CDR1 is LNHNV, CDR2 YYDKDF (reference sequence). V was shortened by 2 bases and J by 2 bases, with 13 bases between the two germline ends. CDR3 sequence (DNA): TGTGCCACCAGCAGAAGTCAGGGTTCCGGCAATCAGCCCCAGCATTTT. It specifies CATSRSQGSGNQPQHF.

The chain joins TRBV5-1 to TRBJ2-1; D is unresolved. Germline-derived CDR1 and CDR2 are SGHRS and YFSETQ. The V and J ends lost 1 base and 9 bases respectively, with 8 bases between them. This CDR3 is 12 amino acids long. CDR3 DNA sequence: TGCGCCAGCAGCTTGCACTTTATTGAGCAGTTCTTC. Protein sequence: CASSLHFIEQFF.

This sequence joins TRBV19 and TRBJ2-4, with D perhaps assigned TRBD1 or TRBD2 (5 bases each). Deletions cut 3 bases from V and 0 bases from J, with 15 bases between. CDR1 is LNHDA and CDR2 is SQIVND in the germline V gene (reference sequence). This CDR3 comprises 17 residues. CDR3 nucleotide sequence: TGTGCCAGTAGTATGGTTCGGGGACGCGGAGCCAAAAACATTCAGTACTTC. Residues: CASSMVRGRGAKNIQYF.

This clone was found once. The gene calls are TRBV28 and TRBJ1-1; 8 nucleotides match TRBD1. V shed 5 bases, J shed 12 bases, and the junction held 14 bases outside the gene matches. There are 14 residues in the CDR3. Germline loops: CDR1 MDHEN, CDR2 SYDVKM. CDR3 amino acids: CASSPRTGFGLPFF. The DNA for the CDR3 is TGTGCCAGCAGTCCCCGGACAGGGTTCGGTCTTCCTTTCTTT. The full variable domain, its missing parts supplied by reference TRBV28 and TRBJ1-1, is DVKVTQSSRYLVKRTGEKVFLECVQDMDHENMFWYRQDPGLGLRLIYFSYDVKMKEKGDIPEGYSVSREKKERFSLILESASTNQTSMYLCASSPRTGFGLPFFGQGTRLTVV.

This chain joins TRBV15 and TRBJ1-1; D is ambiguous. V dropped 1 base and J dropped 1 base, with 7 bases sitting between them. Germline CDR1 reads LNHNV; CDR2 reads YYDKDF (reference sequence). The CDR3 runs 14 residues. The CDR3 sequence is CATSRAGGNTEAFF. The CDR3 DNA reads TGTGCCACCAGCAGAGCAGGAGGGAACACTGAAGCTTTCTTT. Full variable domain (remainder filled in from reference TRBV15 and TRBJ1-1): DAMVIQNPRYQVTQFGKPVTLSCSQTLNHNVMYWYQQKSSQAPKLLFHYYDKDFNNEADTPDNFQSRRPNTSFCFLDIRSPGLGDTAMYLCATSRAGGNTEAFFGQGTRLTVV.

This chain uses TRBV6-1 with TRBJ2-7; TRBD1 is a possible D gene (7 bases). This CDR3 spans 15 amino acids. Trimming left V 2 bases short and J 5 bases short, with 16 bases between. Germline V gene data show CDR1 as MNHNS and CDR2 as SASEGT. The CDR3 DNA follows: TGTGCCAGCAGTGAAACGGAGGGGGCTATCGACGAGCAGTACTTC. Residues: CASSETEGAIDEQYF.

The CDR3 spells CASSKPRRTEAFF. The CDR3 DNA reads as TGTGCCAGCAGCAAACCCCGGAGGACTGAAGCTTTCTTT. V and J are TRBV21-1 and TRBJ1-1. TRBV21-1 is a listed pseudogene. The CDR3 length is 13 residues.

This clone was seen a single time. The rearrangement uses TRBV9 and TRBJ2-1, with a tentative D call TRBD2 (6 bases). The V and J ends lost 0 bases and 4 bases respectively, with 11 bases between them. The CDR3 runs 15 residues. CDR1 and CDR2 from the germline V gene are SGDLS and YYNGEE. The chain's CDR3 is CASSVDGTSYNEQFF. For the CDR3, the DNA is TGTGCCAGCAGCGTAGATGGGACTTCTTACAATGAGCAGTTCTTC.

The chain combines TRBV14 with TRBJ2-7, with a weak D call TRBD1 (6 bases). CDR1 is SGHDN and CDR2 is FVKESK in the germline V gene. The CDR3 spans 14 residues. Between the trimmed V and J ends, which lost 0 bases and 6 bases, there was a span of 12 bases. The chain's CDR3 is CASSQDQDSIEQYF. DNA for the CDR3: TGTGCCAGCAGCCAAGACCAGGACAGTATCGAGCAGTACTTC.

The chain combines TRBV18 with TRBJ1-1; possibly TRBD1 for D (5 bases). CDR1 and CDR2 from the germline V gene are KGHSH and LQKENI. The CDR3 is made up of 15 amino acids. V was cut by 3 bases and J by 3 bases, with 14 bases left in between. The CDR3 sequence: CASSPVQEFDTEAFF. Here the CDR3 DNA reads TGTGCCAGCTCACCGGTACAGGAGTTTGACACTGAAGCTTTCTTT.

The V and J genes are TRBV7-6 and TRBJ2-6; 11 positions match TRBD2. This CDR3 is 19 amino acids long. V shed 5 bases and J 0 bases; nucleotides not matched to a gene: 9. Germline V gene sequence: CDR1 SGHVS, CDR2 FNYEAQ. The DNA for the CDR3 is TGTGCCAGCAGCCGAAGACTAGCGGGGCCCGGCTCTGGGGCCAACGTCCTGACTTTC. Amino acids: CASSRRLAGPGSGANVLTF.

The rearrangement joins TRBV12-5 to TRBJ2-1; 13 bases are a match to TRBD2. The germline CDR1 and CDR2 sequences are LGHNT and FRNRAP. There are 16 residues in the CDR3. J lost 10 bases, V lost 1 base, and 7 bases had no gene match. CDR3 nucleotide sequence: TGTGCTAGTGGTTTGGGACTAGCGGGAGGACTAGAGGAGCAGTTCTTC. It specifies CASGLGLAGGLEEQFF.

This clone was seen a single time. The CDR3 loop is CASSLVGSPGNTIYF. The DNA for the CDR3 is TGTGCCAGCAGCTTAGTGGGGAGCCCTGGAAACACCATATATTTT. The rearrangement links TRBV7-2 to TRBJ1-3; D unclear. V lost 1 base and J lost 2, with 9 bases in between. The CDR3 spans 15 residues. Germline V lookup: CDR1 SGHTA, CDR2 FQGNSA. The variable domain in full, completed from reference TRBV7-2 and TRBJ1-3, reads GAGVSQSPSNKVTEKGKDVELRCDPISGHTALYWYRQSLGQGLEFLIYFQGNSAPDKSGLPSDRFSAERTGGSVSTLTIQRTQQEDSAVYLCASSLVGSPGNTIYFGEGSWLTVV.

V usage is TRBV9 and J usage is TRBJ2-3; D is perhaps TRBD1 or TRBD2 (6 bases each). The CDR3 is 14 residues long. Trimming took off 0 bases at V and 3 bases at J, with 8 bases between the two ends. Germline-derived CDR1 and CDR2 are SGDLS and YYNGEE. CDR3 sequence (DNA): TGTGCCAGCAGCGTAGTAGGGGGGACAGATACGCAGTATTTT. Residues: CASSVVGGTDTQYF. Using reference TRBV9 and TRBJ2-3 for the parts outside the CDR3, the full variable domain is DSGVTQTPKHLITATGQRVTLRCSPRSGDLSVYWYQQSLDQGLQFLIQYYNGEERAKGNILERFSAQQFPDLHSELNLSSLELGDSALYFCASSVVGGTDTQYFGPGTRLTVL.

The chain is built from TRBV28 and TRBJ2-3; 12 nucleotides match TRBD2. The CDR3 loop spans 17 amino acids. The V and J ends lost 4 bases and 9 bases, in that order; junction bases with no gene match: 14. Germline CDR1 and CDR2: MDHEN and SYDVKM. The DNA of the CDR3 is TGTGCCAGCAGTTCCCCCAACCTCAGACTAGCGGGAGCCACGCAGTATTTT. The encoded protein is CASSSPNLRLAGATQYF.

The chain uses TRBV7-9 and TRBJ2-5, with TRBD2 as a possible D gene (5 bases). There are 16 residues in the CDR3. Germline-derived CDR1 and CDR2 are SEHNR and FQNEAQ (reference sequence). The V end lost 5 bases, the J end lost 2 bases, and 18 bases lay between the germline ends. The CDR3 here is CASSPIASERQETQYF. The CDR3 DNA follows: TGTGCCAGCAGCCCCATAGCAAGCGAGCGGCAAGAGACCCAGTACTTC.

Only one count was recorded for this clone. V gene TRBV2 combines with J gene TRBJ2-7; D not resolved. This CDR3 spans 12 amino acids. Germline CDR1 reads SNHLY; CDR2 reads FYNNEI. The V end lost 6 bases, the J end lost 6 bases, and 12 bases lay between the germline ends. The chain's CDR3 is CASSGFGSEQYF. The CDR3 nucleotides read TGTGCCAGCAGCGGCTTTGGGTCCGAGCAGTACTTC.